The 5 T cell receptor beta chains below all came from one sample that was sequenced in a study of T cells after yellow fever vaccination (dated by TCRdb to between 2018 and 2021). The treatment or condition label, as the study defines it: live attenuated yellow fever vaccine strain. The library relied on 5' RACE. Reads for this sample came from an Illumina NovaSeq 6000. TCRdb's own reprocessing of the public reads used fastp at Q25 and MiXCR and kept productive beta chains. Every distinct CDR3 protein forms one entry, paired with its most common genes and DNA. This sample gives about 340,000 distinct CDR3 sequences in total; under 15% of them show up just once. The ten largest account for 3.2% of the sample. Specimen: CD4+ T cells sorted from PBMCs, collected 15 days after the yellow fever booster vaccination. The receptors were gathered from a man between 18 and 35 years old who received the YFV17D yellow fever vaccine.

This clonotype has ten or more counts. The CDR3 DNA follows: TGCAGTGCTGGCACCGGTATCGCGGGGCCCGCGCAGTATTTT. As protein: CSAGTGIAGPAQYF. The gene calls are TRBV20-1 and TRBJ2-3; D is possibly TRBD2 (6 bases). The CDR3 is 14 residues long. The germline V gene encodes CDR1 DFQATT and CDR2 SNEGSKA (reference sequence). Trimming left V 5 bases short and J 10 bases short, with 22 bases between.

The chain links TRBV6-2 or TRBV6-3 to TRBJ2-5; D is uncertain. V was pared by 6 bases and J by 7 bases, with 9 bases between. Germline CDR1 and CDR2: MNHEY and SVGEGT. The CDR3 loop spans 11 amino acids. This CDR3 reads CASSVVSTQYF. The CDR3 DNA follows: TGTGCCAGCAGCGTAGTATCGACCCAGTACTTC.

The rearrangement uses TRBV7-2 and TRBJ1-1; D remains unclear. Trimming removed 3 bases at V and 8 bases at J, with 16 bases between. This CDR3 comprises 14 residues. Germline loops: CDR1 SGHTA, CDR2 FQGNSA. CDR3 DNA sequence: TGTGCCAGCAGCTTGAGTCCGAGTTCGGCAGAAGCTTTCTTT. Translation: CASSLSPSSAEAFF.

This chain connects TRBV7-2 to TRBJ1-2, with 8 bases aligning to TRBD1. Germline CDR1 is SGHTA and CDR2 is FQGNSA. The CDR3 consists of 14 residues. V dropped 2 bases and J dropped 8; count of bases not matched to a gene: 7. The CDR3 DNA is TGTGCCAGCAGCTTAAGGGACAGGTCGAGGGGCTACACCTTC. This encodes CASSLRDRSRGYTF.

The gene calls are TRBV5-6 and TRBJ2-2; D ambiguous. The germline V gene encodes CDR1 SGHDT and CDR2 YYEEEE. This CDR3 is 14 amino acids long. V was shortened by 5 bases and J by 4 bases, with 12 bases between the two germline ends. This chain's CDR3 is CASSWGIGTGELFF. CDR3 DNA sequence: TGTGCCAGCAGTTGGGGAATAGGCACCGGGGAGCTGTTTTTT. The whole variable domain, remainder taken from reference TRBV5-6 and TRBJ2-2, is DAGVTQSPTHLIKTRGQQVTLRCSPKSGHDTVSWYQQALGQGPQFIFQYYEEEERQRGNFPDRFSGHQFPNYSSELNVNALLLGDSALYLCASSWGIGTGELFFGEGSRLTVL.